These 21 T cell receptor beta chains share one sample of origin, sequenced in a study of identical twins. TCRdb re-analysed the 5' RACE reads in MiXCR, keeping a single row per CDR3 protein. Of around 1.7 million distinct CDR3 sequences in the sample, 25% to 35% were seen once. Input material: cord blood. These receptors were taken from a newborn girl in good health.

As DNA, the CDR3 is TGTGCCAGCAGCCCCGAAATCGGGGAGCAGTACTTC. This translates into CASSPEIGEQYF. This rearrangement joins TRBV7-9 to TRBJ2-5; D is possibly TRBD2 (5 bases). The ends were cut back, 5 bases at V and 11 bases at J, with 15 bases in the middle. CDR1 and CDR2 from the germline V gene are SEHNR and FQNEAQ (reference sequence). The CDR3 spans 12 residues. Combining the CDR3 with reference TRBV7-9 and TRBJ2-5 gives the whole variable domain DTGVSQNPRHKITKRGQNVTFRCDPISEHNRLYWYRQTLGQGPEFLTYFQNEAQLEKSRLLSDRFSAERPKGSFSTLEIQRTEQGDSAMYLCASSPEIGEQYFGPGTRLLVL.

The chain couples TRBV20-1 to TRBJ2-5; TRBD2 matches 7 bases. TRBJ2-7 explains the end of the DNA better; the J call may be wrong. Germline V lookup: CDR1 DFQATT, CDR2 SNEGSKA (reference sequence). The CDR3 sequence is 14 residues long. The CDR3: CSARGGRNPYEQYF. The CDR3 DNA reads TGCAGTGCTAGGGGAGGGCGGAACCCCTACGAGCAGTACTTC.

The J gene is TRBJ2-5, the V gene TRBV2; 9 positions agree with TRBD2. Looked up from germline, CDR1 is SNHLY and CDR2 is FYNNEI. V trimming: 7 bases; J trimming: 0 bases; junction bases outside the gene matches: 6. The CDR3 runs to 15 residues. The CDR3 sequence is CASTVTSGHQETQYF. The CDR3 region has the DNA TGTGCCAGCACTGTCACTAGCGGGCACCAAGAGACCCAGTACTTC. The variable domain in full, with the rest retrieved from reference TRBV2 and TRBJ2-5, is EPEVTQTPSHQVTQMGQEVILRCVPISNHLYFYWYRQILGQKVEFLVSFYNNEISEKSEIFDDQFSVERPDGSNFTLKIRSTKLEDSAMYFCASTVTSGHQETQYFGPGTRLLVL.

The DNA of the CDR3 is TGTGCCAGCAGCTTTGGACCGGGACAGGGGTACTATGGCTACACCTTC. Its protein product is CASSFGPGQGYYGYTF. This chain connects TRBV7-2 to TRBJ1-2, with 10 bases lining up with TRBD1. The germline V gene encodes CDR1 SGHTA and CDR2 FQGNSA. The CDR3 is 16 amino acids. Unmatched junction bases numbered 7, after V lost 3 bases and J lost 3 bases.

This clonotype has a handful of counts. This chain connects TRBV6-5 to TRBJ2-7, with 9 bases aligning to TRBD2. Germline V gene data show CDR1 as MNHEY and CDR2 as SVGAGI. The CDR3 covers 16 residues. The trim removed 6 bases at V and 3 bases at J, leaving 12 bases unmatched. Here the CDR3 reads CASRRALAGKLYEQYF. CDR3 nucleotides: TGTGCCAGCAGGAGAGCCCTAGCGGGAAAACTCTACGAGCAGTACTTC.

This clonotype came up many times. CDR3 sequence reads: CASSQQDGGWGIQYF. DNA of the CDR3: TGTGCCAGCAGTCAGCAGGACGGAGGGTGGGGCATTCAGTACTTC. J is TRBJ2-4 and V is TRBV28; weak D call: TRBD2 (6 bases). Germline CDR1 and CDR2: MDHEN and SYDVKM. The CDR3 contains 15 residues. The V and J ends lost 5 bases and 9 bases respectively, with 20 bases between them.

This clonotype was observed a handful of times. The chain is built from TRBV20-1 and TRBJ2-4, with 9 bases lining up with TRBD2. The J call is doubtful: the DNA matches TRBJ2-5 better. In germline, CDR1 is DFQATT, CDR2 SNEGSKA (reference sequence). The CDR3 has 15 amino acids. As DNA, the CDR3 is TGCAGTGCTAGAGCCTCCTCTAGCGGGACGGAGACCCAGTACTTC. This sequence encodes CSARASSSGTETQYF.

The rearrangement joins TRBV28 to TRBJ2-3; the D gene is possibly TRBD2 (6 bases). Looked up from germline, CDR1 is MDHEN and CDR2 is SYDVKM. V gave up 5 bases and J gave up 3 bases, with 18 bases separating them. The CDR3 extends over 16 amino acids. As DNA, the CDR3 is TGTGCCAGCAGTCCTCGGGGTAGCGGCGGGACAGATACGCAGTATTTT. This codes for CASSPRGSGGTDTQYF.

This clonotype was observed a few times. The chain joins TRBV20-1 to TRBJ1-6; tentative D call: TRBD1 (5 bases). The CDR3 consists of 14 residues. CDR1 and CDR2 from the germline V gene are DFQATT and SNEGSKA (reference sequence). The V end lost 3 bases, the J end lost 1 base, and 7 bases lay between the germline ends. The CDR3 DNA reads as TGCAGTGCTAGTAAGGGGTCCTATAATTCACCCCTCCACTTT. It encodes CSASKGSYNSPLHF.

This chain connects TRBV10-3 to TRBJ2-1, with 12 bases lining up with TRBD2. Germline V lookup: CDR1 ENHRY, CDR2 SYGVKD. The CDR3 is 14 amino acids. Losses at the gene ends were 3 bases for V and 7 bases for J; bases not matched to a gene: 1. CDR3 loop: CAISDTSGRNEQFF. The CDR3 bases are TGTGCCATCAGTGACACTAGCGGGAGGAATGAGCAGTTCTTC.

This clonotype occurred a few times. The V and J genes are TRBV5-1 and TRBJ2-5; D possibly corresponds to TRBD1 (5 bases). Germline-derived CDR1 and CDR2 are SGHRS and YFSETQ. This CDR3 comprises 16 residues. Trimming pared 5 bases from V and 0 bases from J, leaving 17 bases between. This chain's CDR3 is CASRDLFRQYQETQYF. The CDR3 DNA sequence: TGCGCCAGCAGGGACCTTTTTCGACAGTACCAAGAGACCCAGTACTTC.

The chain recombines TRBV12-3 or TRBV12-4 with TRBJ2-7; D not certain. V was pared by 2 bases and J by 7 bases, with 12 bases between. The CDR3 has 13 amino acids. The CDR3 loop is CASSLSVSNEQYF. The CDR3 region has the DNA TGTGCCAGCAGTTTAAGCGTCTCCAATGAGCAGTACTTC.

The V gene is TRBV5-1, the J gene TRBJ2-3; the D is unclear. CDR3 length equals 14 residues. CDR1 is SGHRS and CDR2 is YFSETQ in the germline V gene. V lost 3 bases and J 6 bases, leaving 14 bases between the germline ends. CDR3 sequence reads: CASSSVSKGDTQYF. Here the CDR3 DNA reads TGCGCCAGCAGCTCCGTCTCGAAAGGGGATACGCAGTATTTT.

The rearrangement links TRBV10-3 to TRBJ2-7; TRBD2 matches 7 bases. With V trimmed by 4 bases and J by 2 bases, 2 bases remained unmatched. The CDR3 loop spans 13 amino acids. Germline V gene lookup returns CDR1 ENHRY and CDR2 SYGVKD. CDR3 protein: CAISAGLAYEQYF. Written as DNA, the CDR3 is TGTGCCATCAGTGCAGGACTAGCCTACGAGCAGTACTTC.

The CDR3 region has the DNA TGCAGTGCCCCTGGAGGCGTAGAGACCCAGTACTTC. As protein: CSAPGGVETQYF. This chain uses TRBV20-1 with TRBJ2-7, with a weak D call TRBD2 (5 bases). With the DNA end fitting TRBJ2-5 better, the J assignment may be wrong. The CDR3 is 12 residues long. Germline CDR1 reads DFQATT; CDR2 reads SNEGSKA (reference sequence).

The chain joins TRBV28 to TRBJ1-3; the D is unclear. Per germline, CDR1 MDHEN and CDR2 SYDVKM. This CDR3 contains 15 residues. Trimming pared 5 bases from V and 2 bases from J, leaving 13 bases between. The CDR3 loop is CASSHARFTGNTIYF. The CDR3 DNA reads TGTGCCAGCAGTCACGCACGGTTCACTGGAAACACCATATATTTT.

The chain is built from TRBV5-5 and TRBJ2-3; D gene uncertain. Between the trimmed V and J ends, which lost 4 bases and 2 bases, there was a span of 8 bases. Germline V gene sequence: CDR1 SGHKS, CDR2 YYEKEE (reference sequence). The CDR3 loop spans 13 amino acids. DNA of the CDR3: TGTGCCAGCAGCGCCCACTACACAGATACGCAGTATTTT. Residues: CASSAHYTDTQYF.

This chain joins TRBV5-1 and TRBJ2-3; 10 bases fit TRBD2. J gave up 5 bases and V 4 bases, and 4 bases lay outside the gene matches. The CDR3 totals 14 residues. The germline V gene encodes CDR1 SGHRS and CDR2 YFSETQ. This CDR3 is CASSTRLAGDTQYF. The CDR3 nucleotides read TGCGCCAGCAGCACCCGACTAGCGGGAGATACGCAGTATTTT.

There are a few counts of this clonotype. The V gene is TRBV2, the J gene TRBJ2-1; 10 bases are a match to TRBD2. J gave up 0 bases and V 8 bases, and 7 bases lay outside the gene matches. This CDR3 region has 16 residues. Germline V gene data show CDR1 as SNHLY and CDR2 as FYNNEI. The CDR3 loop is CASGGSGGFSYNEQFF. For the CDR3, the DNA is TGTGCCAGCGGGGGTAGCGGGGGGTTCTCCTACAATGAGCAGTTCTTC. Complete variable domain (other parts from reference TRBV2 and TRBJ2-1): EPEVTQTPSHQVTQMGQEVILRCVPISNHLYFYWYRQILGQKVEFLVSFYNNEISEKSEIFDDQFSVERPDGSNFTLKIRSTKLEDSAMYFCASGGSGGFSYNEQFFGPGTRLTVL.

This rearrangement joins TRBV5-1 to TRBJ2-5; D remains ambiguous. Germline V lookup: CDR1 SGHRS, CDR2 YFSETQ. Trimming took off 4 bases at V and 2 bases at J, with 12 bases between the two ends. The CDR3 contains 14 residues. The CDR3 DNA sequence: TGCGCCAGCAGCCCGACGATGTTTCAAGAGACCCAGTACTTC. Encoded protein: CASSPTMFQETQYF.

V and J are TRBV7-9 and TRBJ2-2, with 7 bases lining up with TRBD1. The CDR3 spans 17 residues. The ends lost 4 bases at V and 2 bases at J; junction bases unmatched: 10. CDR1 SEHNR and CDR2 FQNEAQ come from the germline V gene (reference sequence). The CDR3 is CASSSGPGQLNTGELFF. The CDR3 nucleotides are TGTGCCAGCAGCTCTGGACCGGGACAGTTAAACACCGGGGAGCTGTTTTTT.